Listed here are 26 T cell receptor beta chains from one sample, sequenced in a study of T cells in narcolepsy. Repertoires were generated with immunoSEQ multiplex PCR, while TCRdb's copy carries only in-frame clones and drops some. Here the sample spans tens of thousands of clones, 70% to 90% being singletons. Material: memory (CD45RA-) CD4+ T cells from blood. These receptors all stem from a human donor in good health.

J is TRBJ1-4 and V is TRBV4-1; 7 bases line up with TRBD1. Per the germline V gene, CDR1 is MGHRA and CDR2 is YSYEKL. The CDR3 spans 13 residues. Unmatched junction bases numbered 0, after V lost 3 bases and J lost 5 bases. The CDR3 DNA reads TGCGCCAGCAGCCAGACAGGGAATGAAAAACTGTTTTTT. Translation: CASSQTGNEKLFF.

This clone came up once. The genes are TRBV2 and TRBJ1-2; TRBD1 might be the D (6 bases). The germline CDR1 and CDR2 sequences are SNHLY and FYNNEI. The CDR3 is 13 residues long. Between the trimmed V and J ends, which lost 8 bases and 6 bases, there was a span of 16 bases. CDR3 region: CASRDREGDGYTF. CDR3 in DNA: TGTGCCAGCCGAGATCGGGAGGGGGATGGCTACACCTTC.

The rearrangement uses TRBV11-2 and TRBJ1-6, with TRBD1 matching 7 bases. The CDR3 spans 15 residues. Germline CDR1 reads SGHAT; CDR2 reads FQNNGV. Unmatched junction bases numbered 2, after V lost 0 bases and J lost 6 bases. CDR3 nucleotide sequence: TGTGCCAGCAGCTTAGATCCAGGGGGTAATTCACCCCTCCACTTT. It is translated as CASSLDPGGNSPLHF.

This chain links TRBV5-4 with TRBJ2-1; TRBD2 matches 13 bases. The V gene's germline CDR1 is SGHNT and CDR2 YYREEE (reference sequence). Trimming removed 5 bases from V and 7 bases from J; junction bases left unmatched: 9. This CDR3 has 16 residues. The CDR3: CASSRPLLAGGNEQFF. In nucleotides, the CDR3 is TGTGCCAGCAGTCGACCGTTACTAGCGGGAGGGAATGAGCAGTTCTTC.

The chain's CDR3 is CASSGSGYNEQFF. CDR3 coding DNA: TGTGCCAGCAGCGGTAGCGGATACAATGAGCAGTTCTTC. This sequence joins TRBV9 and TRBJ2-1; possibly TRBD2 for D (6 bases). Between the trimmed V and J ends, which lost 3 bases and 4 bases, there was a span of 8 bases. The CDR3 totals 13 residues. Germline CDR1 SGDLS, CDR2 YYNGEE.

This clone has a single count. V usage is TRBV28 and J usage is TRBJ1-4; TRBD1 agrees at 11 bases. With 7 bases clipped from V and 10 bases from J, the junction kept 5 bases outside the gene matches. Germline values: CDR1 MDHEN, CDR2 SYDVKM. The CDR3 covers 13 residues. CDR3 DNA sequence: TGTGCCAGCAACCGGGACAGGGGGAGAAAACTGTTTTTT. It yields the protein CASNRDRGRKLFF.

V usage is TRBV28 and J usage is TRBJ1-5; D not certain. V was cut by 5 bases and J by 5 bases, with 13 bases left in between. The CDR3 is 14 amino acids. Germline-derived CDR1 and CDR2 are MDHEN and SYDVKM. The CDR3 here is CASSPGPGYQPQHF. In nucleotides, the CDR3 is TGTGCCAGCAGTCCCGGTCCGGGATATCAGCCCCAGCATTTT. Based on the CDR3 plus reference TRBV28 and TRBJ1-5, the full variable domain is DVKVTQSSRYLVKRTGEKVFLECVQDMDHENMFWYRQDPGLGLRLIYFSYDVKMKEKGDIPEGYSVSREKKERFSLILESASTNQTSMYLCASSPGPGYQPQHFGDGTRLSIL.

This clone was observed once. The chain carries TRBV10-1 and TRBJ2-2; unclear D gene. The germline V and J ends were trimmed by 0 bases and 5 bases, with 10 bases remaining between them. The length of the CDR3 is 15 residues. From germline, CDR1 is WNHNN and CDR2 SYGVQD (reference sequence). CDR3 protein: CASSESTRQTGELFF. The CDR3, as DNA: TGCGCCAGCAGTGAGTCTACCCGGCAGACCGGGGAGCTGTTTTTT.

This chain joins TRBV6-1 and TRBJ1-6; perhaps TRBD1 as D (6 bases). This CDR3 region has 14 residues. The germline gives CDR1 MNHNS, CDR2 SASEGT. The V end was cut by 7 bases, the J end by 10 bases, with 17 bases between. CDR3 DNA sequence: TGTGCCAGCATCAGAGGGGGGGAAGGGTCACCCCTCCACTTT. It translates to CASIRGGEGSPLHF.

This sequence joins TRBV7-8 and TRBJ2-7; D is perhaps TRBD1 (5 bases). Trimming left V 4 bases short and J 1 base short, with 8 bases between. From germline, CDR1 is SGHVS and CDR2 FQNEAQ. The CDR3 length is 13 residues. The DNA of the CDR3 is TGTGCCAGCAGCTCGACAGCGTCCTACGAGCAGTACTTC. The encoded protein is CASSSTASYEQYF. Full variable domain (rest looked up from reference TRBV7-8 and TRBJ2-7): GAGVSQSPRYKVAKRGQDVALRCDPISGHVSLFWYQQALGQGPEFLTYFQNEAQLDKSGLPSDRFFAERPEGSVSTLKIQRTQQEDSAVYLCASSSTASYEQYFGPGTRLTVT.

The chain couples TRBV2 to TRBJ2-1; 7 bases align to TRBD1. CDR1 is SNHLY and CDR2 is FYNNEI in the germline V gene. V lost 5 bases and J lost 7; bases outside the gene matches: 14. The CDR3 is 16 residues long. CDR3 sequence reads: CASSPWTGTQGNEQFF. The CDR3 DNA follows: TGTGCCAGCAGTCCCTGGACAGGCACCCAGGGAAATGAGCAGTTCTTC.

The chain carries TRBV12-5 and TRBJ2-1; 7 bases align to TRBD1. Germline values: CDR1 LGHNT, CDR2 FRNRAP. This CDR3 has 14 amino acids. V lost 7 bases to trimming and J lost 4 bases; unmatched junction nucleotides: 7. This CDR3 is CASAPGQAYNEQFF. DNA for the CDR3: TGTGCTAGTGCACCCGGACAGGCGTACAATGAGCAGTTCTTC.

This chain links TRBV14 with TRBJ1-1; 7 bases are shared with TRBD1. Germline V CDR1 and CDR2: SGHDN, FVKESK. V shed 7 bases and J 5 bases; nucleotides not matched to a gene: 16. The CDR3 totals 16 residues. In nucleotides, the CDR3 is TGTGCCAGCACTCGGGGTGACAGGGTTATCGGAACTGAAGCTTTCTTT. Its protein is CASTRGDRVIGTEAFF.

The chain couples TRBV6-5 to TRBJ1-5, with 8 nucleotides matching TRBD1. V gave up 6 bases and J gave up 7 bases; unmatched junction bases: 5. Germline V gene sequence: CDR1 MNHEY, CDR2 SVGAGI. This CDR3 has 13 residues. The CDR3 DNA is TGTGCCAGCAGGGGACAGGCGGGACAGCCCCAGCATTTT. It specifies CASRGQAGQPQHF.

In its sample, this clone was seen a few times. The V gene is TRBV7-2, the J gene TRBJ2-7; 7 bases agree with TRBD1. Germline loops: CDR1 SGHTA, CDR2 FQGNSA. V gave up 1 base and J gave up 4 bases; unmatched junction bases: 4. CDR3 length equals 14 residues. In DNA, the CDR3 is TGTGCCAGCAGCTTAGGTAGGGGGCGGTACGAGCAGTACTTC. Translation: CASSLGRGRYEQYF.

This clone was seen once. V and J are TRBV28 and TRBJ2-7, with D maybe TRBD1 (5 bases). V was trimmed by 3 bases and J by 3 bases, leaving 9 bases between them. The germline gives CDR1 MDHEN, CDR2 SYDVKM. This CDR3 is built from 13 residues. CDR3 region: CASSFRQHYEQYF. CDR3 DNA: TGTGCCAGCAGTTTCAGACAGCACTACGAGCAGTACTTC.

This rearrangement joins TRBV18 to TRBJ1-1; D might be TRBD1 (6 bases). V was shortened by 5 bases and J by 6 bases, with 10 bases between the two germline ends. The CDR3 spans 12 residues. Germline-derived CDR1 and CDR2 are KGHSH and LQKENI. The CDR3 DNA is TGTGCCAGCTCATCTACAGGGCCTGAAGCTTTCTTT. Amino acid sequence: CASSSTGPEAFF.

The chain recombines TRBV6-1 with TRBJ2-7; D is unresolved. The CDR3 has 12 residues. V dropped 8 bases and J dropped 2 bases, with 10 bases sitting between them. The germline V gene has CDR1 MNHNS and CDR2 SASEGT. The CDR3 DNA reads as TGTGCCAGCGCCGAGTTGCCCTACGAGCAGTACTTC. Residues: CASAELPYEQYF.

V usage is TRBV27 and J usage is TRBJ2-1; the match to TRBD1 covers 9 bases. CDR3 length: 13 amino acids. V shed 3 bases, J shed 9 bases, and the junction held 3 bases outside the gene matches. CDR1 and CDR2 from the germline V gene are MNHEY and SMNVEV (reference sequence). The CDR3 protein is CASSFPGQGEQFF. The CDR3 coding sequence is TGTGCCAGCAGTTTCCCGGGACAGGGTGAGCAGTTCTTC.

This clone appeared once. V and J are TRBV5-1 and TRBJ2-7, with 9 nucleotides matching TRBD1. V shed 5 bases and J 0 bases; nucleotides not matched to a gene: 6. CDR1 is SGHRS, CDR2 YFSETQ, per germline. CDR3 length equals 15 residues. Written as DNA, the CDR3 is TGCGCCAGCAGGGTCGCGGACAGGGGCTCCTACGAGCAGTACTTC. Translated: CASRVADRGSYEQYF.

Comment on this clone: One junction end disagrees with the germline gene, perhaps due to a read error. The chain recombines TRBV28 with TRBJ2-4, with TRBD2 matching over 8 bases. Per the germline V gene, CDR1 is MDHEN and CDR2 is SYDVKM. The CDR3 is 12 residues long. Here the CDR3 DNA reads TGTGCCAGCAGCGATTCCGGGACTAGGTTTGACTTC. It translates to CASSDSGTRFDF.

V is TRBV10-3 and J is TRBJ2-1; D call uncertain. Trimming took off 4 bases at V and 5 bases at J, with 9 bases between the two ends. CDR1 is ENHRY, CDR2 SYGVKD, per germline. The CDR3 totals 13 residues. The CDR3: CAISAVLNNEQFF. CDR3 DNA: TGTGCCATCAGTGCGGTACTGAACAATGAGCAGTTCTTC.

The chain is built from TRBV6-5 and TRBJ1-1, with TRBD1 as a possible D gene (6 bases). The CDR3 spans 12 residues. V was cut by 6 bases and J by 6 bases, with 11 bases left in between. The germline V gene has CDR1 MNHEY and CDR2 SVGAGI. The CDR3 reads CASSYDRSEAFF. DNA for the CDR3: TGTGCCAGCAGCTACGACAGGTCTGAAGCTTTCTTT.

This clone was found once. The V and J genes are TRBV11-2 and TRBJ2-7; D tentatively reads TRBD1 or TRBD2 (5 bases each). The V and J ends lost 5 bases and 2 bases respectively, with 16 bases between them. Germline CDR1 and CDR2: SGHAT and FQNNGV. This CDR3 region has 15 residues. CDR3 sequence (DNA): TGTGCCAGCAGCGAAGCCCTGGGGACCGCCTACGAGCAGTACTTC. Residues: CASSEALGTAYEQYF.

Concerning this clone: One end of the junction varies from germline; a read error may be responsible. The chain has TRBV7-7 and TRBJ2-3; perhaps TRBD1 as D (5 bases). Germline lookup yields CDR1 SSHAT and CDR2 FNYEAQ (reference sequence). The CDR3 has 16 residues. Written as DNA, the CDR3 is TGTGCTAGCAGCTTAGGCCTGGGGCCTCGCACAGATACGCAGTATTTT. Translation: CASSLGLGPRTDTQYF.

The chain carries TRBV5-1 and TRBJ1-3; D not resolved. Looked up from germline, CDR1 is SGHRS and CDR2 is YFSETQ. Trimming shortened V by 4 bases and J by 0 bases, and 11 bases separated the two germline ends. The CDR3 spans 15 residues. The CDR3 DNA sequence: TGCGCCAGCAGCACCGACGGAACCTCTGGAAACACCATATATTTT. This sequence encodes CASSTDGTSGNTIYF.